This entry lists 24 T cell receptor beta chains sequenced from one sample in a study of cytomegalovirus exposure and HLA in healthy donors. In the PCR, 60 Vbeta and 13 Jbeta primers were used. Some clones are missing from TCRdb's copy, which holds only in-frame ones; the method was immunoSEQ multiplex PCR. Altogether about 160,000 clones are present, more than 75% being singletons, with the ten largest covering approximately 8.7%. The sample consisted of PBMCs. Receptors were obtained from a man aged 18 to 30 in good health and CMV-seropositive.

The V call is TRBV10-1, the J call TRBJ1-1, with 9 positions matching TRBD1. With V trimmed by 1 base and J by 6 bases, 9 bases remained unmatched. The CDR3 spans 16 residues. Germline loops: CDR1 WNHNN, CDR2 SYGVQD (reference sequence). CDR3 amino acids: CASSECTGGAPAEAFF. DNA of the CDR3: TGCGCCAGCAGTGAGTGTACAGGGGGCGCCCCCGCTGAAGCTTTCTTT.

This sequence joins TRBV10-3 and TRBJ2-1; D perhaps matches TRBD2 (6 bases). The CDR3 totals 16 residues. The V gene's germline CDR1 is ENHRY and CDR2 SYGVKD. V lost 6 bases to trimming and J lost 1 base, with 16 bases between them. CDR3 nucleotides: TGTGCCATCAGCCTGTCTACGCTAGCGTCCTACAATGAGCAGTTCTTC. Amino acid sequence: CAISLSTLASYNEQFF.

The genes are TRBV13 and TRBJ1-4; 7 bases match TRBD1. The V segment lost 4 bases and the J segment 12 bases; nucleotides outside the gene matches: 8. CDR1 is PRHDT and CDR2 is FYEKMQ in the germline V gene (reference sequence). This CDR3 is built from 13 residues. CDR3: CASSSDGRGELFF. Here the CDR3 DNA reads TGTGCCAGCAGCTCTGATGGCAGGGGGGAACTGTTTTTT.

The V and J genes are TRBV6-1 and TRBJ2-5; D is uncertain. The J call may be in error: the DNA end matches TRBJ2-7 better. The CDR3 is 12 residues long. Per germline, CDR1 MNHNS and CDR2 SASEGT. The CDR3 DNA follows: TGTGCCAGCAGTGAAAATAGCTACGAGCAGTACTTC. Protein sequence: CASSENSYEQYF.

V is TRBV6-5 and J is TRBJ2-3; D is ambiguous. Germline-derived CDR1 and CDR2 are MNHEY and SVGAGI. The ends were cut back, 2 bases at V and 2 bases at J, with 8 bases in the middle. This CDR3 is 14 amino acids long. The CDR3 protein is CASSYGTHTDTQYF. The DNA of the CDR3 is TGTGCCAGCAGTTACGGCACCCACACAGATACGCAGTATTTT.

The chain has TRBV5-1 and TRBJ2-5, with 8 bases matching TRBD2. This CDR3 is 14 amino acids long. V shed 4 bases and J 2 bases; nucleotides not matched to a gene: 4. CDR1 and CDR2 (germline): SGHRS, YFSETQ. The CDR3 nucleotides read TGCGCCAGCAGCGTCAGCGGGGGACAAGAGACCCAGTACTTC. Translated, it gives CASSVSGGQETQYF.

The rearrangement uses TRBV4-3 and TRBJ1-1, with D possibly TRBD1 on 6 matching bases. V lost 1 base and J lost 0, with 12 bases in between. Germline CDR1 LGHNA, CDR2 YSLEER. The CDR3 is 16 residues long. The chain's CDR3 is CASSQAGTGMNTEAFF. In DNA form, the CDR3 reads TGCGCCAGCAGCCAAGCCGGAACAGGGATGAACACTGAAGCTTTCTTT.

The V and J genes are TRBV19 and TRBJ1-4; 8 bases fit TRBD1. The CDR3 extends over 15 amino acids. Germline trimming cut 3 bases from V and 8 bases from J; bases unmatched to any gene: 8. Germline-derived CDR1 and CDR2 are LNHDA and SQIVND (reference sequence). The CDR3 DNA reads as TGTGCCAGTAGTATTCGTAGACAGGGGAACGAAAAACTGTTTTTT. As protein: CASSIRRQGNEKLFF.

The chain is built from TRBV10-3 and TRBJ1-1; the match to TRBD1 covers 8 bases. The CDR3 spans 13 residues. The V gene's germline CDR1 is ENHRY and CDR2 SYGVKD. J gave up 1 base and V 7 bases, and 2 bases lay outside the gene matches. The CDR3 spells CAINDRGNTEAFF. Here the CDR3 DNA reads TGTGCCATCAACGACAGGGGGAACACTGAAGCTTTCTTT.

The chain employs TRBV11-3 and TRBJ2-7; TRBD1 matches 8 bases. The CDR3 runs to 13 residues. Germline values: CDR1 SGHNT, CDR2 YENEEA. Trimming removed 5 bases from V and 6 bases from J; junction bases left unmatched: 6. CDR3 coding DNA: TGTGCCAGCAGCCCGGGACAGGCACGCGAGCAGTACTTC. It is translated as CASSPGQAREQYF.

In this sample, this clone turned up a few times. The chain recombines TRBV6-5 with TRBJ2-7, with 10 positions matching TRBD2. V was pared by 0 bases and J by 5 bases, with 4 bases of the junction left unmatched. Germline values: CDR1 MNHEY, CDR2 SVGAGI. There are 15 residues in the CDR3. The CDR3 here is CASSYSTSGAHEQYF. In DNA, the CDR3 is TGTGCCAGCAGTTACTCTACTAGCGGGGCCCACGAGCAGTACTTC.

The J gene is TRBJ1-2, the V gene TRBV6-1; D gene uncertain. This CDR3 region has 12 residues. The V end lost 5 bases, the J end lost 5 bases, and 9 bases lay between the germline ends. Germline V CDR1 and CDR2: MNHNS, SASEGT. The CDR3 nucleotides are TGTGCCAGCAGTAATCCACATTATGGCTACACCTTC. This encodes CASSNPHYGYTF.

V and J are TRBV15 and TRBJ1-6; D gene ambiguous. The V end was cut by 6 bases, the J end by 0 bases, with 15 bases between. The CDR3 covers 17 residues. The germline CDR1 and CDR2 sequences are LNHNV and YYDKDF (reference sequence). The CDR3 DNA reads TGTGCCACCAGGGATCCGGGAGAGTCCTCCTATAATTCACCCCTCCACTTT. It specifies CATRDPGESSYNSPLHF.

The V and J genes are TRBV5-1 and TRBJ2-2; 11 bases match TRBD1. V shed 4 bases, J shed 4 bases, and the junction held 6 bases outside the gene matches. Germline CDR1 is SGHRS and CDR2 is YFSETQ. The CDR3 has 16 residues. The CDR3 spells CASSTGQGAGTGELFF. The CDR3 DNA follows: TGCGCCAGCAGCACAGGACAGGGGGCCGGCACCGGGGAGCTGTTTTTT.

The chain joins TRBV5-4 to TRBJ2-1; 13 bases align to TRBD2. CDR1 is SGHNT, CDR2 YYREEE, per germline (reference sequence). This CDR3 has 15 residues. The V segment lost 2 bases and the J segment 7 bases; nucleotides outside the gene matches: 3. CDR3 DNA sequence: TGTGCCAGCAGCTTACTAGCGGGGGGGGTGAATGAGCAGTTCTTC. It encodes CASSLLAGGVNEQFF.

The chain links TRBV5-1 to TRBJ2-1, with TRBD2 matching 10 bases. V was clipped by 4 bases and J by 6 bases; unmatched bases: 16. Germline CDR1 reads SGHRS; CDR2 reads YFSETQ. The CDR3 sequence is 18 residues long. CDR3 in amino acids: CASSPTRAGGPRGNEQFF. The CDR3, as DNA: TGCGCCAGCAGCCCAACGCGAGCGGGGGGGCCCCGTGGCAATGAGCAGTTCTTC. Filled out from reference TRBV5-1 and TRBJ2-1, the complete variable domain reads KAGVTQTPRYLIKTRGQQVTLSCSPISGHRSVSWYQQTPGQGLQFLFEYFSETQRNKGNFPGRFSGRQFSNSRSEMNVSTLELGDSALYLCASSPTRAGGPRGNEQFFGPGTRLTVL.

The chain links TRBV5-6 to TRBJ1-4; 7 bases line up with TRBD1. From germline, CDR1 is SGHDT and CDR2 YYEEEE. Unmatched junction bases numbered 8, after V lost 4 bases and J lost 2 bases. The CDR3 loop spans 16 amino acids. In nucleotides, the CDR3 is TGTGCCAGCAGCGGAACGACAGGGTCCACTAATGAAAAACTGTTTTTT. Translation: CASSGTTGSTNEKLFF.

Only one count was recorded for this clone. This chain uses TRBV2 with TRBJ1-5; D call uncertain. This CDR3 has 13 amino acids. Trimming took 4 bases from V and 4 from J, leaving 8 bases between them. The V gene's germline CDR1 is SNHLY and CDR2 FYNNEI. This CDR3 reads CASSATANQPQHF. DNA for the CDR3: TGTGCCAGCAGTGCAACAGCAAATCAGCCCCAGCATTTT.

V gene TRBV18 combines with J gene TRBJ2-3, with 8 bases fitting TRBD2. V dropped 4 bases and J dropped 6; count of bases not matched to a gene: 9. CDR3 size: 15 residues. From germline, CDR1 is KGHSH and CDR2 LQKENI. Here the CDR3 DNA reads TGTGCCAGCTCACTCCTACGGGGGGGCCGGGATACGCAGTATTTT. Translated: CASSLLRGGRDTQYF. The full variable domain, its missing parts supplied by reference TRBV18 and TRBJ2-3, is NAGVMQNPRHLVRRRGQEARLRCSPMKGHSHVYWYRQLPEEGLKFMVYLQKENIIDESGMPKERFSAEFPKEGPSILRIQQVVRGDSAAYFCASSLLRGGRDTQYFGPGTRLTVL.

This clone has just one count. The J gene is TRBJ1-1, the V gene TRBV10-3; TRBD1 agrees at 7 bases. This CDR3 is built from 15 residues. The junction had 6 bases not matched to a gene; V was cut back by 4 bases and J by 1 base. Germline-derived CDR1 and CDR2 are ENHRY and SYGVKD. The CDR3: CAISVSGTANTEAFF. In nucleotides, the CDR3 is TGTGCCATCAGTGTTTCCGGGACAGCGAACACTGAAGCTTTCTTT.

This chain joins TRBV5-4 and TRBJ2-1; TRBD1 aligns across 11 bases. The CDR3 is 16 residues long. The ends lost 4 bases at V and 8 bases at J; junction bases unmatched: 11. The germline V gene has CDR1 SGHNT and CDR2 YYREEE (reference sequence). CDR3 loop: CASSPPGQGVGDEQFF. The DNA of the CDR3 is TGTGCCAGCAGCCCGCCGGGACAGGGGGTGGGCGATGAGCAGTTCTTC. Combining the CDR3 with reference TRBV5-4 and TRBJ2-1 gives the whole variable domain ETGVTQSPTHLIKTRGQQVTLRCSSQSGHNTVSWYQQALGQGPQFIFQYYREEENGRGNFPPRFSGLQFPNYSSELNVNALELDDSALYLCASSPPGQGVGDEQFFGPGTRLTVL.

This clone has more than one count but fewer than ten. The chain carries TRBV25-1 and TRBJ1-4; no firm D call. Deletions cut 3 bases from V and 8 bases from J, with 13 bases between. The germline V gene has CDR1 MGHDK and CDR2 SYGVNS. This CDR3 contains 14 residues. The chain's CDR3 is CASSDGRDREKLFF. The CDR3, as DNA: TGTGCCAGCAGTGACGGGAGAGACCGGGAAAAACTGTTTTTT.

Worth noting for this clone: Other DNA sequences in the same sample also yield this CDR3. The V gene is TRBV5-1, the J gene TRBJ1-1, with 8 bases lining up with TRBD1. The CDR3 is made up of 14 amino acids. Germline trimming cut 4 bases from V and 1 base from J; bases unmatched to any gene: 3. Germline V lookup: CDR1 SGHRS, CDR2 YFSETQ. The CDR3 is CASSIGQGNTEAFF. In nucleotides, the CDR3 is TGCGCCAGCAGCATAGGACAGGGGAACACTGAAGCTTTCTTT.

In nucleotides, the CDR3 is TGTGCCACAACCGGGACTAGCGGACCGAGGGGCACAGATACGCAGTATTTT. It codes for CATTGTSGPRGTDTQYF. The genes are TRBV19 and TRBJ2-3, with TRBD2 identical over 11 bases. Germline lookup yields CDR1 LNHDA and CDR2 SQIVND (reference sequence). There are 17 residues in the CDR3. J gave up 1 base and V 10 bases, and 13 bases lay outside the gene matches.